Shown below are 25 T cell receptor beta chains from a single sample sequenced in a study of early T cells in non-severe SARS-CoV-2 infection. TCRdb ran MiXCR on the 5' RACE reads and lists one entry per CDR3 protein. The sample contains tens of thousands of distinct CDR3 sequences, more than 6.5% of which appear only once. The sequenced sample consisted of whole blood. Receptors originate from an adult who was a healthcare worker with PCR-confirmed SARS-CoV-2 infection or an uninfected control (not recorded which).

There are a few counts of this clonotype. V and J are TRBV12-3 or TRBV12-4 and TRBJ2-3, with TRBD1 matching over 8 bases. J was trimmed by 4 bases and V by 2 bases; bases with no gene match: 5. CDR3 size: 15 residues. The chain's CDR3 is CASSLIGQGPDTQYF. The CDR3, as DNA: TGTGCCAGCAGTTTAATCGGACAGGGACCAGATACGCAGTATTTT.

This sequence joins TRBV15 and TRBJ2-5; TRBD2 aligns across 7 bases. The ends lost 5 bases at V and 2 bases at J; junction bases unmatched: 8. Germline V gene sequence: CDR1 LNHNV, CDR2 YYDKDF (reference sequence). The CDR3 sequence is 15 residues long. This CDR3 reads CATSPLGGVQETQYF. CDR3 in DNA: TGTGCCACCAGCCCCTTGGGAGGGGTACAAGAGACCCAGTACTTC.

The gene calls are TRBV7-6 and TRBJ1-1; perhaps TRBD1 as D (5 bases). V lost 2 bases and J lost 1, with 8 bases in between. The CDR3 extends over 14 amino acids. Looked up from germline, CDR1 is SGHVS and CDR2 is FNYEAQ. CDR3 coding DNA: TGTGCCAGCAGCTTACAGGGAGAGAACACTGAAGCTTTCTTT. This translates into CASSLQGENTEAFF.

Only a few counts were recorded for this clonotype. The chain links TRBV2 to TRBJ1-2; 7 positions agree with TRBD1. The CDR3 contains 13 residues. The junction had 8 bases not matched to a gene; V was cut back by 7 bases and J by 6 bases. The germline V gene encodes CDR1 SNHLY and CDR2 FYNNEI. The CDR3 here is CASTRDRDDGYTF. In DNA form, the CDR3 reads TGTGCCAGCACACGCGACAGGGACGATGGCTACACCTTC.

This clonotype was counted only a few times. This chain connects TRBV4-2 to TRBJ2-2; D is undetermined. Trimming shortened V by 3 bases and J by 0 bases, and 5 bases separated the two germline ends. The germline CDR1 and CDR2 sequences are LGHNA and YNFKEQ. This CDR3 spans 14 amino acids. CDR3 sequence (DNA): TGTGCCAGCAGCCATGGCCCGAACACCGGGGAGCTGTTTTTT. As protein: CASSHGPNTGELFF.

In DNA form, the CDR3 reads TGTGCCTGGAGTGTCTCGCCCTTTACAACTAGATCTAATGAAAAACTGTTTTTT. As protein: CAWSVSPFTTRSNEKLFF. The chain is built from TRBV30 and TRBJ1-4; D gene ambiguous. The length of the CDR3 is 18 residues. The germline V gene encodes CDR1 GTSNPN and CDR2 SVGIG (reference sequence). V lost 0 bases and J 3 bases, leaving 20 bases between the germline ends.

This clonotype was picked up many times. The V gene is TRBV28, the J gene TRBJ2-7, with 7 bases aligning to TRBD1. This CDR3 is built from 15 residues. The V gene end was trimmed by 8 bases and the J gene end by 3 bases; junction bases not matched to a gene: 13. CDR1 and CDR2 from the germline V gene are MDHEN and SYDVKM. Written as DNA, the CDR3 is TGTGCCAGCTCGCCAAGGGGGACAGCAGTCTACGAGCAGTACTTC. Amino acids: CASSPRGTAVYEQYF.

J is TRBJ2-7 and V is TRBV11-2; D possibly corresponds to TRBD2 (5 bases). CDR1 is SGHAT, CDR2 FQNNGV, per germline. Trimming took off 3 bases at V and 2 bases at J, with 11 bases between the two ends. This CDR3 contains 14 residues. CDR3 region: CASSFSGLPYEQYF. The CDR3 region has the DNA TGTGCCAGCAGCTTCTCAGGACTGCCCTACGAGCAGTACTTC.

This clonotype was counted at least ten times. The V call is TRBV7-2, the J call TRBJ2-7, with D uncertain. Germline-derived CDR1 and CDR2 are SGHTA and FQGNSA. The V gene lost 0 bases and the J gene lost 2 bases, with 2 bases spanning the gap. The CDR3 is 12 residues long. CDR3 residues: CASSLAPYEQYF. In DNA form, the CDR3 reads TGTGCCAGCAGCTTAGCGCCCTACGAGCAGTACTTC.

This clonotype was seen at least ten times. The chain has TRBV12-3 or TRBV12-4 and TRBJ1-4; D is perhaps TRBD1 (5 bases). CDR3 length: 13 residues. V was pared by 5 bases and J by 8 bases, with 12 bases between. The CDR3 protein is CASSLRGPEKLFF. The DNA for the CDR3 is TGTGCCAGCAGTCTCCGGGGACCCGAAAAACTGTTTTTT.

The J gene is TRBJ1-6, the V gene TRBV7-2; D unclear. The CDR3 sequence is 16 residues long. The germline gives CDR1 SGHTA, CDR2 FQGNSA. V gave up 5 bases and J gave up 7 bases, with 18 bases separating them. The CDR3 region has the DNA TGTGCCAGCAGCCCCGGACGGAACTTTCTCAATTCACCCCTCCACTTT. Translating it yields CASSPGRNFLNSPLHF.

This chain joins TRBV20-1 and TRBJ1-3; D unclear. The CDR3 consists of 15 residues. Deletions cut 5 bases from V and 3 bases from J, with 17 bases between. Germline assignment: CDR1 DFQATT and CDR2 SNEGSKA (reference sequence). The DNA of the CDR3 is TGCAGTGCTCAGAGGATGGGCGGACTTGGAAACACCATATATTTT. Translated: CSAQRMGGLGNTIYF.

Turning to this clonotype: Given a much more abundant clone one base away, this may be a read error. The J gene is TRBJ2-7, the V gene TRBV5-1; TRBD1 is a possible D gene (6 bases). The CDR3 is 13 amino acids. Germline CDR1 reads SGHRS; CDR2 reads YFSETQ. CDR3 DNA: TGCGCCAGCTGTCCAACAGGGATGGACGAGCAGCACTTC. Translation gives CASCPTGMDEQHF.

The CDR3 coding sequence is TGTGCCAGCAGAACACCCGGCTCTGGGGCCAACGTCCTGACTTTC. This sequence encodes CASRTPGSGANVLTF. V is TRBV28 and J is TRBJ2-6; no definite D call. The CDR3 loop spans 15 amino acids. Germline-derived CDR1 and CDR2 are MDHEN and SYDVKM. Trimming took 6 bases from V and 0 from J, leaving 9 bases between them. Supplemented by reference TRBV28 and TRBJ2-6, the full variable domain reads DVKVTQSSRYLVKRTGEKVFLECVQDMDHENMFWYRQDPGLGLRLIYFSYDVKMKEKGDIPEGYSVSREKKERFSLILESASTNQTSMYLCASRTPGSGANVLTFGAGSRLTVL.

This clonotype has a count of ten or more. This chain connects TRBV7-9 to TRBJ2-2; possible D gene TRBD2, 5 bases. The germline gives CDR1 SEHNR, CDR2 FQNEAQ (reference sequence). CDR3 length: 13 residues. V gave up 7 bases and J gave up 2 bases, with 8 bases separating them. CDR3 amino acids: CASIRGNTGELFF. DNA of the CDR3: TGTGCCAGCATACGGGGAAACACCGGGGAGCTGTTTTTT.

The J gene is TRBJ1-2, the V gene TRBV20-1, with D possibly TRBD1 on 6 matching bases. Germline assignment: CDR1 DFQATT and CDR2 SNEGSKA (reference sequence). CDR3 size: 13 residues. V was pared by 7 bases and J by 6 bases, with 18 bases between. DNA of the CDR3: TGCAGTGGTTCCCCCCAGGGGTTGAATGGCTACACCTTC. Translation: CSGSPQGLNGYTF.

This clonotype showed up many times. This chain connects TRBV7-9 to TRBJ1-1; D might be TRBD1 (5 bases). The V end was cut by 4 bases, the J end by 1 base, with 7 bases between. CDR1 SEHNR and CDR2 FQNEAQ come from the germline V gene (reference sequence). The CDR3 is made up of 13 amino acids. CDR3 DNA: TGTGCCAGCAGCTCTGGACAGAACACTGAAGCTTTCTTT. Translating it yields CASSSGQNTEAFF.

This clonotype was detected ten times or more. The chain couples TRBV7-3 to TRBJ1-1, with a possible D match to TRBD1 (5 bases). Trimming left V 5 bases short and J 1 base short, with 11 bases between. CDR1 and CDR2 (germline): SGHTA, FQGTGA. The CDR3 loop spans 14 amino acids. CDR3 nucleotide sequence: TGTGCCAGCAGCCGTAGACAGAGGAACACTGAAGCTTTCTTT. This translates into CASSRRQRNTEAFF.

This clonotype was detected a few times. The chain employs TRBV20-1 and TRBJ2-7; perhaps TRBD1 as D (6 bases). V lost 0 bases to trimming and J lost 2 bases, with 11 bases between them. This CDR3 spans 14 amino acids. Germline V gene data show CDR1 as DFQATT and CDR2 as SNEGSKA (reference sequence). The CDR3 sequence: CSARDVGGTYEQYF. Here the CDR3 DNA reads TGCAGTGCTAGAGATGTAGGGGGAACCTACGAGCAGTACTTC.

The genes are TRBV7-6 and TRBJ2-1, with unresolved D. The CDR3 spans 17 residues. V lost 2 bases to trimming and J lost 6 bases, with 20 bases between them. The germline gives CDR1 SGHVS, CDR2 FNYEAQ. Here the CDR3 reads CASSLFLGVGQRNEQFF. As DNA, the CDR3 is TGTGCCAGCAGCTTATTTTTGGGCGTTGGGCAGCGCAATGAGCAGTTCTTC.

Comment on this clonotype: A much larger clone lies one base from this, so it may be a read error. V and J are TRBV19 and TRBJ1-5; unclear D gene. This CDR3 has 15 amino acids. Germline V gene sequence: CDR1 LNHDA, CDR2 SQIVND (reference sequence). As DNA, the CDR3 is TGTGCCAGTAGTATCTATCCCCATGACAATCAGCCCCGGCATTTT. Its translation is CASSIYPHDNQPRHF.

This clonotype was seen a few times. V gene TRBV11-2 combines with J gene TRBJ2-1; 13 positions match TRBD2. The CDR3 is 16 amino acids. The germline V gene encodes CDR1 SGHAT and CDR2 FQNNGV. The junction had 6 bases not matched to a gene; V was cut back by 4 bases and J by 6 bases. The CDR3 spells CASSSLLAGGTNEQFF. CDR3 nucleotide sequence: TGTGCCAGCAGCTCCCTACTAGCGGGGGGGACCAATGAGCAGTTCTTC.

Only a few counts were recorded for this clonotype. The V gene is TRBV20-1, the J gene TRBJ2-1; 8 nucleotides line up with TRBD2. The length of the CDR3 is 15 residues. Germline V gene data show CDR1 as DFQATT and CDR2 as SNEGSKA (reference sequence). V lost 0 bases to trimming and J lost 8 bases; unmatched junction nucleotides: 9. CDR3 residues: CSARDPTGGPDEQFF. Here the CDR3 DNA reads TGCAGTGCTAGAGATCCTACGGGGGGGCCTGATGAGCAGTTCTTC.

This clonotype was seen at least ten times. This chain joins TRBV6-6 and TRBJ2-7; D gene uncertain. V was cut by 2 bases and J by 5 bases, with 4 bases left in between. Germline V CDR1 and CDR2: MNHNY, SVGAGI (reference sequence). The CDR3 loop spans 11 amino acids. The CDR3 protein is CASSYVHEQYF. The CDR3 DNA reads as TGTGCCAGCAGTTACGTCCACGAGCAGTACTTC.

This clonotype came up many times. The V and J genes are TRBV4-3 and TRBJ2-3; D is unresolved. V dropped 4 bases and J dropped 6 bases, with 17 bases sitting between them. The CDR3 runs to 15 residues. Germline assignment: CDR1 LGHNA and CDR2 YSLEER. CDR3 DNA sequence: TGCGCCAGCAGCCCCCTTGTGGGCGACGGGGATACGCAGTATTTT. Translation: CASSPLVGDGDTQYF.